This passage covers 18 T cell receptor beta chains from one sample sequenced in a study of identifying expanded T cells in peripheral blood. Sequenced by immunoSEQ multiplex PCR; TCRdb stores in-frame clones only, minus some. The repertoire consists of under 150,000 clones, with 65% to 90% occurring once and the leading ten covering 8% to 9%. Input material: blood. These TCRs come from a person aged 18 to 75 in good health.

V is TRBV20-1 and J is TRBJ2-5; D ambiguous. CDR3 length: 11 amino acids. V gave up 0 bases and J gave up 5 bases, with 4 bases separating them. Germline V gene lookup returns CDR1 DFQATT and CDR2 SNEGSKA (reference sequence). In DNA form, the CDR3 reads TGCAGTGCTAGAGATATGGAGACCCAGTACTTC. It yields the protein CSARDMETQYF.

The V gene is TRBV19, the J gene TRBJ2-5; D is uncertain. This CDR3 comprises 13 residues. Germline CDR1 and CDR2: LNHDA and SQIVND (reference sequence). Between the trimmed V and J ends, which lost 5 bases and 7 bases, there was a span of 14 bases. The CDR3 sequence: CASSSTNRGTQYF. The CDR3 coding sequence is TGTGCCAGTAGTTCCACCAACCGTGGGACCCAGTACTTC.

This clone was counted only a few times. V gene TRBV7-3 combines with J gene TRBJ1-2; 10 bases fit TRBD1. The CDR3 extends over 14 amino acids. The ends lost 1 base at V and 6 bases at J; junction bases unmatched: 2. CDR1 and CDR2 from the germline V gene are SGHTA and FQGTGA. CDR3 coding DNA: TGTGCCAGCAGCTTAATGGGGACAGGGGATGGCTACACCTTC. It codes for CASSLMGTGDGYTF.

The rearrangement joins TRBV6-5 to TRBJ2-1, with 10 positions matching TRBD1. The CDR3 totals 15 residues. From germline, CDR1 is MNHEY and CDR2 SVGAGI. V dropped 4 bases and J dropped 4; count of bases not matched to a gene: 4. The CDR3: CASSSGQGPYNEQFF. The CDR3 nucleotides are TGTGCCAGCAGTTCGGGACAGGGGCCTTACAATGAGCAGTTCTTC.

The rearrangement uses TRBV7-9 and TRBJ2-7; D is perhaps TRBD1 (6 bases). This CDR3 is built from 13 residues. Germline V gene sequence: CDR1 SEHNR, CDR2 FQNEAQ (reference sequence). The germline V and J ends were trimmed by 3 bases and 5 bases, with 11 bases remaining between them. The CDR3 region has the DNA TGTGCCAGCAGCTTGCAGGGGTCGGACGAGCAGTACTTC. As protein: CASSLQGSDEQYF. Combining the CDR3 with reference TRBV7-9 and TRBJ2-7 gives the whole variable domain DTGVSQNPRHKITKRGQNVTFRCDPISEHNRLYWYRQTLGQGPEFLTYFQNEAQLEKSRLLSDRFSAERPKGSFSTLEIQRTEQGDSAMYLCASSLQGSDEQYFGPGTRLTVT.

This clone was found once. CDR3 bases: TGCGCCAGCAGCCAACTTACCGGGACGGCATATAATTCACCCCTCCACTTT. Translation gives CASSQLTGTAYNSPLHF. V is TRBV4-3 and J is TRBJ1-6; D might be TRBD1 (5 bases). V gave up 2 bases and J gave up 4 bases, with 15 bases separating them. CDR1 LGHNA and CDR2 YSLEER come from the germline V gene. This CDR3 has 17 residues.

For the CDR3, the DNA is TGTGCCAGCAGCCCCCCAACGTCGGCAGGGGGAAACTACGAGCAGTACTTC. This encodes CASSPPTSAGGNYEQYF. The rearrangement uses TRBV5-4 and TRBJ2-7, with 7 bases aligning to TRBD1. The V gene's germline CDR1 is SGHNT and CDR2 YYREEE (reference sequence). V shed 4 bases and J 3 bases; nucleotides not matched to a gene: 16. There are 17 residues in the CDR3.

Note on this clone: Mismatch with germline at one junction end may stem from a read error. V and J are TRBV15 and TRBJ1-6; D unclear. Germline values: CDR1 LNHNV, CDR2 YYDKDF (reference sequence). CDR3 length: 14 residues. The CDR3 loop is CATRRGEPVSPLHF. CDR3 nucleotide sequence: TGTGCCACCAGAAGAGGCGAGCCAGTATCACCCCTCCACTTT.

This chain uses TRBV25-1 with TRBJ2-3, with D perhaps being TRBD1 or TRBD2 (6 bases each). Deletions cut 8 bases from V and 3 bases from J, with 15 bases between. There are 14 residues in the CDR3. Per germline, CDR1 MGHDK and CDR2 SYGVNS. CDR3 nucleotides: TGTGCCAGCGCTCGAGGGGGGCGGACAGATACGCAGTATTTT. It translates to CASARGGRTDTQYF.

This chain links TRBV18 with TRBJ1-2; 8 nucleotides agree with TRBD1. CDR3 length: 13 residues. The trim removed 3 bases at V and 7 bases at J, leaving 4 bases unmatched. Germline V gene lookup returns CDR1 KGHSH and CDR2 LQKENI. The CDR3 loop reads CASSPDRVAGYTF. The CDR3 bases are TGTGCCAGCTCACCGGACAGGGTGGCTGGCTACACCTTC.

This chain connects TRBV6-5 to TRBJ2-4; D assignment may be TRBD1 or TRBD2 (5 bases each). V was clipped by 3 bases and J by 0 bases, with 12 bases between them. Germline V gene sequence: CDR1 MNHEY, CDR2 SVGAGI. This CDR3 is built from 16 residues. CDR3 coding DNA: TGTGCCAGCAGTTATGGGGCTGGGACAGCCAAAAACATTCAGTACTTC. Residues: CASSYGAGTAKNIQYF.

The V and J genes are TRBV15 and TRBJ1-2; 9 nucleotides agree with TRBD1. This CDR3 region has 13 residues. Per germline, CDR1 LNHNV and CDR2 YYDKDF (reference sequence). V was pared by 5 bases and J by 5 bases, with 3 bases of the junction left unmatched. CDR3 region: CATSRDRVYGYTF. The CDR3 coding sequence is TGTGCCACCAGCCGGGACAGGGTTTATGGCTACACCTTC.

The chain carries TRBV6-6 and TRBJ1-2; possible D gene TRBD1, 5 bases. The CDR3 has 13 amino acids. The germline V gene has CDR1 MNHNY and CDR2 SVGAGI (reference sequence). V lost 5 bases and J 3 bases, leaving 10 bases between the germline ends. In nucleotides, the CDR3 is TGTGCCAGCAGTCGTGGGGGGGACTATGGCTACACCTTC. It encodes CASSRGGDYGYTF.

This clone came up once. The genes are TRBV19 and TRBJ2-6; TRBD1 matches 8 bases. The V and J ends lost 7 bases and 1 base, in that order; junction bases with no gene match: 12. The germline gives CDR1 LNHDA, CDR2 SQIVND (reference sequence). The CDR3 has 18 residues. CDR3 DNA: TGTGCCAGTAATAAAAGACAGGGGTCTTCATCTGGGGCCAACGTCCTGACTTTC. This translates into CASNKRQGSSSGANVLTF.

V is TRBV19 and J is TRBJ2-7; 7 nucleotides agree with TRBD1. CDR1 and CDR2 from the germline V gene are LNHDA and SQIVND (reference sequence). The CDR3 runs to 14 residues. With 4 bases clipped from V and 1 base from J, the junction kept 4 bases outside the gene matches. CDR3 region: CASSTLDRSYEQYF. CDR3 DNA: TGTGCCAGTAGTACACTGGACAGGTCCTACGAGCAGTACTTC.

This clone was found once. The rearrangement joins TRBV10-3 to TRBJ2-5, with D unresolved. This CDR3 region has 15 residues. Germline CDR1 ENHRY, CDR2 SYGVKD. Trimming shortened V by 0 bases and J by 2 bases, and 10 bases separated the two germline ends. The CDR3 DNA reads as TGTGCCATCAGTGAGTCTTTCTCAGGACAAGAGACCCAGTACTTC. It yields the protein CAISESFSGQETQYF.

The chain has TRBV6-6 and TRBJ2-7; 11 bases are a match to TRBD2. The V segment lost 0 bases and the J segment 0 bases; nucleotides outside the gene matches: 1. Germline CDR1 MNHNY, CDR2 SVGAGI (reference sequence). The CDR3 is made up of 16 amino acids. CDR3 nucleotide sequence: TGTGCCAGCAGTTACTCGGGACTAGCGGACTCCTACGAGCAGTACTTC. This sequence encodes CASSYSGLADSYEQYF.

The chain employs TRBV5-6 and TRBJ2-3, with 8 nucleotides matching TRBD2. Germline V CDR1 and CDR2: SGHDT, YYEEEE. Losses at the gene ends were 1 base for V and 8 bases for J; bases not matched to a gene: 12. The CDR3 loop spans 16 amino acids. CDR3 nucleotide sequence: TGTGCCAGCAGCTTGAGCAGCGGGGGCCCTACGGGTACGCAGTATTTT. Translation: CASSLSSGGPTGTQYF. The variable domain in full, completed from reference TRBV5-6 and TRBJ2-3, reads DAGVTQSPTHLIKTRGQQVTLRCSPKSGHDTVSWYQQALGQGPQFIFQYYEEEERQRGNFPDRFSGHQFPNYSSELNVNALLLGDSALYLCASSLSSGGPTGTQYFGPGTRLTVL.